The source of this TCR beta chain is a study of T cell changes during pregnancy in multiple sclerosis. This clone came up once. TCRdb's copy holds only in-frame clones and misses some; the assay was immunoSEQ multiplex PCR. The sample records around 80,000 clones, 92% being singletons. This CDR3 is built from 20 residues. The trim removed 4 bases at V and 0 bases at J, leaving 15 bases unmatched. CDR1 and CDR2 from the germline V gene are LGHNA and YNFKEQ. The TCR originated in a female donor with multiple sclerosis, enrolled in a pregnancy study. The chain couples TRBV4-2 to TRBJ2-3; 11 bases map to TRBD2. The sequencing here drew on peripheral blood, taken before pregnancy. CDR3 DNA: TGTGCCAGCAGCCTCTCCTCAGGGCTAGCGGGGGGTCCTAGCACAGATACGCAGTATTTT. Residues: CASSLSSGLAGGPSTDTQYF.